Below are 7 T cell receptor beta chains sequenced from a single sample in a study of T-cell reconstitution after alpha-beta-depleted transplantation in children. This sample's TCRbeta library carried unique molecular identifier barcodes. TCRdb re-derived calls from the PCR reads in MiXCR, one entry per CDR3 protein. The sample contains 170,000 or so distinct CDR3 sequences, approximately 6.6% of which appear only once. The sample here was PBMCs from the stem cell graft donor, taken from the stem cell graft. The receptor source for this set is a human donor who donated a stem cell graft to a child with Wiskott-Aldrich syndrome.

This clonotype showed up many times. V is TRBV5-1 and J is TRBJ1-2; unclear D gene. Germline V gives CDR1 SGHRS, CDR2 YFSETQ. Between the trimmed V and J ends, which lost 5 bases and 4 bases, there was a span of 15 bases. CDR3 size: 14 residues. Here the CDR3 DNA reads TGCGCCAGCAGTACCGAGGTCCCCGTCTATGGCTACACCTTC. Translated: CASSTEVPVYGYTF.

This clonotype was observed many times. The rearrangement joins TRBV7-2 to TRBJ1-1, with D perhaps matching TRBD1 (5 bases). Trimming cost V 1 base and J 1 base, with 10 bases left between them. The CDR3 length is 15 residues. Germline V gives CDR1 SGHTA, CDR2 FQGNSA. CDR3 bases: TGTGCCAGCAGCTTAGGGGGACGCCCGAACACTGAAGCTTTCTTT. This sequence encodes CASSLGGRPNTEAFF.

This clonotype was recorded many times. The chain joins TRBV25-1 to TRBJ2-3, with D uncertain. The V and J ends lost 6 bases and 0 bases respectively, with 10 bases between them. Looked up from germline, CDR1 is MGHDK and CDR2 is SYGVNS. The CDR3 length is 14 residues. The CDR3 region is CASRHPQSTDTQYF. As DNA, the CDR3 is TGTGCCAGCAGACACCCGCAGAGCACAGATACGCAGTATTTT.

This clonotype was seen ten or more times. The gene calls are TRBV5-5 and TRBJ2-7; D possibly corresponds to TRBD1 (6 bases). CDR1 SGHKS and CDR2 YYEKEE come from the germline V gene (reference sequence). This CDR3 contains 13 residues. V lost 3 bases to trimming and J lost 3 bases, with 10 bases between them. Here the CDR3 reads CASSWTDYYEQYF. CDR3 nucleotides: TGTGCCAGCAGCTGGACAGACTACTACGAGCAGTACTTC.

This clonotype was detected many times. This chain uses TRBV7-9 with TRBJ2-7, with D hard to call. Trimming left V 10 bases short and J 3 bases short, with 16 bases between. The CDR3 totals 13 residues. The V gene's germline CDR1 is SEHNR and CDR2 FQNEAQ (reference sequence). The DNA for the CDR3 is TGTGCCATACCTACCGGGCTTGGCTACGAGCAGTACTTC. Residues: CAIPTGLGYEQYF.

This clonotype was detected many times. The rearrangement uses TRBV10-3 and TRBJ2-7; maybe TRBD2 (6 bases). CDR3 length: 13 amino acids. The V gene's germline CDR1 is ENHRY and CDR2 SYGVKD. V was pared by 2 bases and J by 4 bases, with 9 bases between. This CDR3 reads CAISEPGLYEQYF. The CDR3 nucleotides read TGTGCCATCAGTGAGCCGGGACTTTACGAGCAGTACTTC.

This clonotype has at least ten counts. This chain uses TRBV29-1 with TRBJ2-1; D gene uncertain. This CDR3 has 12 residues. Germline V lookup: CDR1 SQVTM, CDR2 ANQGSEA. V was clipped by 8 bases and J by 0 bases, with 8 bases between them. The CDR3 DNA sequence: TGCAGCCTATCGGCCTCCTACAATGAGCAGTTCTTC. This translates into CSLSASYNEQFF.